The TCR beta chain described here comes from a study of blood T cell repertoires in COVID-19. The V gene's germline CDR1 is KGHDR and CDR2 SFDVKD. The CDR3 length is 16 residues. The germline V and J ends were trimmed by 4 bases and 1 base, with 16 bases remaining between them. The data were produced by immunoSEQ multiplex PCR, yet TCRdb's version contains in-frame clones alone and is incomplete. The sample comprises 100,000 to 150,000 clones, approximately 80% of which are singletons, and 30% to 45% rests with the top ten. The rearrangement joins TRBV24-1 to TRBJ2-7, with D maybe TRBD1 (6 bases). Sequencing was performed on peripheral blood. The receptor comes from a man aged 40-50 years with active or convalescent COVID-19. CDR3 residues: CATSDINRDGSYEQYF. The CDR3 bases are TGTGCCACCAGTGACATTAACAGGGATGGTTCCTACGAGCAGTACTTC.